Following are 5 T cell receptor beta chains from one sample sequenced in a study of blood T cell repertoires in COVID-19. Clones were read by immunoSEQ multiplex PCR, and TCRdb kept only the in-frame ones, dropping some. The table includes about 160,000 clones, approximately 80% detected once. What was sequenced was peripheral blood. These receptors came from a woman aged 40 to 55 with COVID-19, enrolled during active disease.

The rearrangement uses TRBV6-6 and TRBJ2-1, with 11 bases lining up with TRBD1. The CDR3 length is 15 residues. V lost 4 bases and J lost 14; bases outside the gene matches: 13. The V gene's germline CDR1 is MNHNY and CDR2 SVGAGI (reference sequence). The CDR3 region is CASSFKISGTGGKFF. Written as DNA, the CDR3 is TGTGCCAGCAGTTTTAAAATTTCCGGGACAGGGGGAAAGTTCTTC.

This chain connects TRBV7-6 to TRBJ2-3, with 9 bases fitting TRBD1. Germline trimming cut 5 bases from V and 3 bases from J; bases unmatched to any gene: 9. The CDR3 has 16 amino acids. Germline V gene sequence: CDR1 SGHVS, CDR2 FNYEAQ. The CDR3 is CASSRRGQGMTDTQYF. CDR3 bases: TGTGCCAGCAGCCGAAGGGGACAGGGTATGACAGATACGCAGTATTTT. The whole variable domain, remainder taken from reference TRBV7-6 and TRBJ2-3, is GAGVSQSPRYKVTKRGQDVALRCDPISGHVSLYWYRQALGQGPEFLTYFNYEAQQDKSGLPNDRFSAERPEGSISTLTIQRTEQRDSAMYRCASSRRGQGMTDTQYFGPGTRLTVL.

This clone has only a few counts. The gene calls are TRBV7-6 and TRBJ2-1; D is unresolved. The germline V gene has CDR1 SGHVS and CDR2 FNYEAQ. The CDR3 extends over 12 amino acids. With 4 bases removed from V and 6 bases from J, the gap between germline ends came to 7 bases. The CDR3 loop is CASSSNFNEQFF. As DNA, the CDR3 is TGTGCCAGCAGCTCAAATTTCAATGAGCAGTTCTTC.

The chain employs TRBV19 and TRBJ2-2, with 8 bases that match TRBD1. The CDR3 contains 14 residues. Germline assignment: CDR1 LNHDA and CDR2 SQIVND (reference sequence). J gave up 3 bases and V 6 bases, and 3 bases lay outside the gene matches. CDR3 protein: CASRGQDYTGELFF. In DNA form, the CDR3 reads TGTGCCAGTAGGGGACAGGATTACACCGGGGAGCTGTTTTTT.

The CDR3 spells CAWSVRLTGRGLGEQYF. DNA for the CDR3: TGTGCCTGGAGTGTACGGCTTACAGGGAGAGGCTTGGGCGAGCAGTACTTC. This chain uses TRBV30 with TRBJ2-7, with TRBD1 as a possible D gene (6 bases). The length of the CDR3 is 17 residues. Trimming pared 0 bases from V and 6 bases from J, leaving 24 bases between. The germline V gene encodes CDR1 GTSNPN and CDR2 SVGIG (reference sequence).